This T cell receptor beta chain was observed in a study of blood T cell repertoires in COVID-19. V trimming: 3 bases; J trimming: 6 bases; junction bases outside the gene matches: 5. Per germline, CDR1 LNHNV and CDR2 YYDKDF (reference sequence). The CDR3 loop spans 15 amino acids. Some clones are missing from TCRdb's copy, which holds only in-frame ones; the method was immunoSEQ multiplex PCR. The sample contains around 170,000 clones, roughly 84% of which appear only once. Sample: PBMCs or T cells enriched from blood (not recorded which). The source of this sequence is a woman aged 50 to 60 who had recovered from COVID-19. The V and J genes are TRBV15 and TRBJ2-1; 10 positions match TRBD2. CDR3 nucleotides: TGTGCCACCAGCAGGAGGGCTAGCGGGAGCAATGAGCAGTTCTTC. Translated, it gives CATSRRASGSNEQFF.